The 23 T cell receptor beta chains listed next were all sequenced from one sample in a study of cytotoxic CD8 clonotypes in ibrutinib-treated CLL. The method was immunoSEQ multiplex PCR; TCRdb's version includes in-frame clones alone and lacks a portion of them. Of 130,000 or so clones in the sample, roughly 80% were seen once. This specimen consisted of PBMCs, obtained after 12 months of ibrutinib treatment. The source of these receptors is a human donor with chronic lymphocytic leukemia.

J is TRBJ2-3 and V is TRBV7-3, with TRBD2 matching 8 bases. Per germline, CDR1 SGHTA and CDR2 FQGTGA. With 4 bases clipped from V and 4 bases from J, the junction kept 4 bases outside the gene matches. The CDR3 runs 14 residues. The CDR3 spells CASSSSGSADTQYF. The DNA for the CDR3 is TGTGCCAGCAGCTCTAGCGGGTCCGCAGATACGCAGTATTTT.

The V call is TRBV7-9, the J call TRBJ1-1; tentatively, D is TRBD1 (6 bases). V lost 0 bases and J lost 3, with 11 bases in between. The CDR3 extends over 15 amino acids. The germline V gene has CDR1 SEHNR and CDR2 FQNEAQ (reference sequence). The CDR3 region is CASSLARGGDTEAFF. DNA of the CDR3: TGTGCCAGCAGCTTAGCCAGGGGAGGAGACACTGAAGCTTTCTTT.

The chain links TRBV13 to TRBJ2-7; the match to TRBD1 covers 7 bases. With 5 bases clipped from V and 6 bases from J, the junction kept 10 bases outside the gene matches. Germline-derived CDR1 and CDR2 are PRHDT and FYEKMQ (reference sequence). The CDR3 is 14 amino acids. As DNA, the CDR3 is TGTGCCAGCAGCCTACCGGGACAGCCTTCCGAGCAGTACTTC. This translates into CASSLPGQPSEQYF.

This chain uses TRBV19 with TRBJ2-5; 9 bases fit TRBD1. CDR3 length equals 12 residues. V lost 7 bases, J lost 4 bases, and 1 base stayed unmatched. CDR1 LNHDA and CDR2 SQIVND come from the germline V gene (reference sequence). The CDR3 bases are TGTGCCAGTAAGGACAGGGGAGAGACCCAGTACTTC. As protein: CASKDRGETQYF. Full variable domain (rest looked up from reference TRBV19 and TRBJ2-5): DGGITQSPKYLFRKEGQNVTLSCEQNLNHDAMYWYRQDPGQGLRLIYYSQIVNDFQKGDIAEGYSVSREKKESFPLTVTSAQKNPTAFYLCASKDRGETQYFGPGTRLLVL.

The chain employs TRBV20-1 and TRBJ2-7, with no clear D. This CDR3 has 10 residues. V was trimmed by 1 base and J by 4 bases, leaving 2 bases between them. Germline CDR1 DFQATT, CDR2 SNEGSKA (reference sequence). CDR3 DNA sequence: TGCAGTGCTAGAGGGTACGAGCAGTACTTC. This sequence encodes CSARGYEQYF.

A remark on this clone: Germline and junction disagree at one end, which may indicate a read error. CDR3 in amino acids: CASSARDRAFF. The CDR3 DNA follows: TGTGCCAGCAGTGCCCGGGACAGGGCTTTCTTC. The genes are TRBV6-5 and TRBJ1-2; 9 bases match TRBD1. The CDR3 is 11 residues long. The germline V gene has CDR1 MNHEY and CDR2 SVGAGI.

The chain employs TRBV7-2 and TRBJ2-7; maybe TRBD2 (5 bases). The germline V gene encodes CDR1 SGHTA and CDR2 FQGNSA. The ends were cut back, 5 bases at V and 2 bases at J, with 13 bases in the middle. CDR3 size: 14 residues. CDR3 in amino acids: CASSPTGGAYEQYF. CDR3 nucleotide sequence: TGTGCCAGCAGCCCAACCGGAGGCGCCTACGAGCAGTACTTC. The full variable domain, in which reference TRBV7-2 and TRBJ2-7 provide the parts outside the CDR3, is GAGVSQSPSNKVTEKGKDVELRCDPISGHTALYWYRQSLGQGLEFLIYFQGNSAPDKSGLPSDRFSAERTGGSVSTLTIQRTQQEDSAVYLCASSPTGGAYEQYFGPGTRLTVT.

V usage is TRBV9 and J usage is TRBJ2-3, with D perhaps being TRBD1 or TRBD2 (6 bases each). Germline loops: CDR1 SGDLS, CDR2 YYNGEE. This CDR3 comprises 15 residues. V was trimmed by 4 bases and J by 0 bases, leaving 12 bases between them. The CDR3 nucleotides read TGTGCCAGCAGCCCCGGGGGCCTTAGCACAGATACGCAGTATTTT. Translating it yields CASSPGGLSTDTQYF.

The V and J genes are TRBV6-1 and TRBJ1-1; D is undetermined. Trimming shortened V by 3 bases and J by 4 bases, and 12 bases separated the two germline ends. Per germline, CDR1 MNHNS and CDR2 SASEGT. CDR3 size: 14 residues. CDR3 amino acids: CASSEQGFSTEAFF. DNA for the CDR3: TGTGCCAGCAGTGAGCAAGGTTTCAGCACTGAAGCTTTCTTT.

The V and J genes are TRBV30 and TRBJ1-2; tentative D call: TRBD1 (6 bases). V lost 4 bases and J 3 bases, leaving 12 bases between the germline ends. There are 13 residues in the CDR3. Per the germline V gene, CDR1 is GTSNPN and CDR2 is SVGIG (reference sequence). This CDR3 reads CAWNEQGDYGYTF. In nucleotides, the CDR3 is TGTGCCTGGAATGAACAGGGAGACTATGGCTACACCTTC.

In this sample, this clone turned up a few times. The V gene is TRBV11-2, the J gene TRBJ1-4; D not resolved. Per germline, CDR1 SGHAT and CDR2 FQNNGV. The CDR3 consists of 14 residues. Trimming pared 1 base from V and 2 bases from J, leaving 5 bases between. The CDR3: CASSLGGTNEKLFF. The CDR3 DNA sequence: TGTGCCAGCAGCTTAGGCGGGACTAATGAAAAACTGTTTTTT.

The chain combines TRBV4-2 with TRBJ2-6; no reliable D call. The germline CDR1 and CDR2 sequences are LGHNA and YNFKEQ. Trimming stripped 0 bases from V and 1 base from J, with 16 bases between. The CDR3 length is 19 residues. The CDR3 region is CASSQESSHTGSGANVLTF. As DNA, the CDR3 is TGTGCCAGCAGCCAAGAATCGTCGCATACCGGATCTGGGGCCAACGTCCTGACTTTC.

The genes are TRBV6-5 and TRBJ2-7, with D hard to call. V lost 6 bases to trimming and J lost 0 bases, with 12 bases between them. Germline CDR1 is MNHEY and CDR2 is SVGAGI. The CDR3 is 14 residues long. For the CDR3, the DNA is TGTGCCAGCAGCCTTAGACTCAGCTCCTACGAGCAGTACTTC. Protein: CASSLRLSSYEQYF.

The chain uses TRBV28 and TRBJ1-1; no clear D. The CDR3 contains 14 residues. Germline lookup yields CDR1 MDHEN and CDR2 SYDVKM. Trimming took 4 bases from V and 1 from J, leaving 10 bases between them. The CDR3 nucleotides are TGTGCCAGCAGTTATGCCTATCCGAACACTGAAGCTTTCTTT. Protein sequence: CASSYAYPNTEAFF.

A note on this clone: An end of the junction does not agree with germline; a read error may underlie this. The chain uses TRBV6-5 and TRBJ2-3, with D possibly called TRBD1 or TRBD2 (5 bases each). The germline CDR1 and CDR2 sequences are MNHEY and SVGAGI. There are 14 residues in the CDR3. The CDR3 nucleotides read TGTGCCAGCAGTCCAAGGACTGTCACAGGTACGCAGTATTTT. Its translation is CASSPRTVTGTQYF.

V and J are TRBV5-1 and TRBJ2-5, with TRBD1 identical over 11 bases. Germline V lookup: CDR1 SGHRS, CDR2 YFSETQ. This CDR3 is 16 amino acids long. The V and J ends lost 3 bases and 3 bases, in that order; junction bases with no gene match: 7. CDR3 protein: CASSSPRDRGEETQYF. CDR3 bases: TGCGCCAGCAGCTCGCCCCGGGACAGGGGGGAAGAGACCCAGTACTTC.

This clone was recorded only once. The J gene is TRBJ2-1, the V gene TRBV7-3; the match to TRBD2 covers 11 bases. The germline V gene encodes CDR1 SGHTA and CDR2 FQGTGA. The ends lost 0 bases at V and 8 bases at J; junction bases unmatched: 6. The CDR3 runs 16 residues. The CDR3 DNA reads TGTGCCAGCAGCTTAACGGGGCTAGCGGGAGGATATGAGCAGTTCTTC. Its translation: CASSLTGLAGGYEQFF.

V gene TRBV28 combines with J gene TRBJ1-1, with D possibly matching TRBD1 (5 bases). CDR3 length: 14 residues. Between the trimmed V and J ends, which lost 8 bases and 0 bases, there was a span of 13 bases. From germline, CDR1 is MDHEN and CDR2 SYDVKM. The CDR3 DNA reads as TGTGCCAGCGTACAGGTACCGATGAACACTGAAGCTTTCTTT. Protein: CASVQVPMNTEAFF.

The CDR3 DNA reads as TGTGCCAGCAGCTTAACGTTCGGGACCGGGGAGCTGTTTTTT. It translates to CASSLTFGTGELFF. The gene calls are TRBV7-9 and TRBJ2-2; no definite D call. The CDR3 length is 14 residues. The V end lost 2 bases, the J end lost 5 bases, and 9 bases lay between the germline ends. CDR1 SEHNR and CDR2 FQNEAQ come from the germline V gene (reference sequence).

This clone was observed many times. The CDR3 DNA reads TGTGCCAGCAGCTTAGCGAGGGGTAGCCAGCCCCAGCATTTT. This sequence encodes CASSLARGSQPQHF. The rearrangement links TRBV7-9 to TRBJ1-5, with D maybe TRBD1 (5 bases). Trimming cost V 0 bases and J 7 bases, with 10 bases left between them. This CDR3 spans 14 amino acids. The germline V gene has CDR1 SEHNR and CDR2 FQNEAQ (reference sequence).

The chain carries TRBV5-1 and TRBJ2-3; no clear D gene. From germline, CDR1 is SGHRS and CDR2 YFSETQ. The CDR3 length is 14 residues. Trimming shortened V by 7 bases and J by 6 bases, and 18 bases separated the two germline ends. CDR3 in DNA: TGCGCCAGCTTAGTCAGACCCGGAGCGGATACGCAGTATTTT. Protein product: CASLVRPGADTQYF.

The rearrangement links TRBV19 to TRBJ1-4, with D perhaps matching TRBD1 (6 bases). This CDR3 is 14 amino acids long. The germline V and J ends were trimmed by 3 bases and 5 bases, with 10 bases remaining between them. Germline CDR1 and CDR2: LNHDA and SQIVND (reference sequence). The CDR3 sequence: CASSIQGPNEKLFF. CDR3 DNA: TGTGCCAGTAGTATTCAGGGGCCCAATGAAAAACTGTTTTTT.

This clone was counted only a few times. The CDR3 is CASSPKTLGSYEQYF. DNA for the CDR3: TGCGCCAGCAGCCCGAAGACCCTGGGATCCTACGAGCAGTACTTC. The V call is TRBV4-1, the J call TRBJ2-7, with unresolved D. The CDR3 has 15 amino acids. V gave up 4 bases and J gave up 1 base, with 14 bases separating them. Germline lookup yields CDR1 MGHRA and CDR2 YSYEKL.